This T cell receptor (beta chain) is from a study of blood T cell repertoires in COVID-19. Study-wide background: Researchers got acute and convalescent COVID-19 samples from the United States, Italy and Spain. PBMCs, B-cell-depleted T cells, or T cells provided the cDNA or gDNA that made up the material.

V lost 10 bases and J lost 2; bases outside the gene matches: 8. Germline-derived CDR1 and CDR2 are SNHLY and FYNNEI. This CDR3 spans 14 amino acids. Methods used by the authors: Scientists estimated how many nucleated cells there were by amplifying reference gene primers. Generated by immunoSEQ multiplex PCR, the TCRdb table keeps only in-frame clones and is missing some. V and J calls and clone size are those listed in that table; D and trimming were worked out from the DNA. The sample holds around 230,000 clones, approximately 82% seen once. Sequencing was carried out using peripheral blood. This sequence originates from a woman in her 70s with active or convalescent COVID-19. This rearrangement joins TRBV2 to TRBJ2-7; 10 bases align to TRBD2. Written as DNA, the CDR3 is TGTGCCACCACAGGGACTAGCGTAACCTACGAGCAGTACTTC. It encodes CATTGTSVTYEQYF.